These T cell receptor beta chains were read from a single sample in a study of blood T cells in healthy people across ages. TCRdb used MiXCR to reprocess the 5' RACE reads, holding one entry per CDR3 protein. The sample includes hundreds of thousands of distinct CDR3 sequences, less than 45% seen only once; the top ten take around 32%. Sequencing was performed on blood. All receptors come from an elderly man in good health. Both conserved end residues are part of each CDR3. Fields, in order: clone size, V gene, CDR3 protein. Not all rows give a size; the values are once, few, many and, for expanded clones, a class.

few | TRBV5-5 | CASSLDRGRGAYGYTF
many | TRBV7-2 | CASSPLTGTRETQYF
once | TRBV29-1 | CSARTGGITEAFF
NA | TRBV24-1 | CATSGGGAHQPQHF
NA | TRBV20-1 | CSARDRGRTAYEQYF
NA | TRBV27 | CASANRAEKLFF
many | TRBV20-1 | CSAPKGRGRTNEKLFF
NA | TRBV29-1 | CSVEGADRVRNNGQYF
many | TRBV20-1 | CSARRPTGRPEAFF
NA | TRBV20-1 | CSARGGAGEKLFF
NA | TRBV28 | CASTGRAYEQYF
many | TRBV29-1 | CSARQADTQYF
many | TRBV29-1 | CSVETDSYEQYF
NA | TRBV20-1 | CSARGRAGGPSYNEQFF
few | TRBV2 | CASNTGPEGFF
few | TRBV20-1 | CSAHNPRGSNSPLHF
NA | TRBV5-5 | CASSVQTGGYEQYF
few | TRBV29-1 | CSVFRGGSSTDTQYF
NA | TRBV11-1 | CASSLALLTSGGPGGTYEQYF
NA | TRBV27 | CASSFRHPYEQYF
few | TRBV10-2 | CASRTGENEQFF
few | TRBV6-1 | CASSDWNRSKYNEQYF
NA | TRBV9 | CASSVRDRAYYNEQFF
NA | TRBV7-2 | CAGSPRAGIQPQHF
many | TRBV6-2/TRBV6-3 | CASHRDLPTYEQYF
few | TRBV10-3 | CAISRTLNSPLHF
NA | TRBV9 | CASSGGERTSGSEQFF
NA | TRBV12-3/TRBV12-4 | CASSAQVETQYF
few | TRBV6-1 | CASSAKVWGQATRYF
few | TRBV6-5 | CASSYSQQGVNYGYTF
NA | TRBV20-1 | CSAEIGTGYGYTF
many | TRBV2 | CASRANQGYEQYF
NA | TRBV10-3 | CAISESSFNTDTQYF
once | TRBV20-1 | CSARDSGRIYNEQFF
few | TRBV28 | CASRGALDTQYF
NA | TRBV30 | CAWSRLEGTDTQYF
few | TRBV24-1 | CATSGGRTGESDTQYF
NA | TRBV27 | CASSPWTGGQETQYF
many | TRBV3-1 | CASSQGIYSGGNQYRIDEQYF
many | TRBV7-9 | CASSHDSNYGYTF
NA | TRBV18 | CASSPKSTGDEQFF
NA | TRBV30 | CAWSVRDEQYF
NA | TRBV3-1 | CASSQSGALEKLFF
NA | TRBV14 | CASSQRPGGHKETQYF
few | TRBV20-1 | CSARVSQGNEQFF
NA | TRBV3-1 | CASSRTSGGLASYEQYF
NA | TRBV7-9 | CATLENAGVMQYF
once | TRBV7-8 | CASTPTGTDKLFF
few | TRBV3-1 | CASSQVFAGQDEQFF
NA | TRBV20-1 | CTTKGCSDTQYF
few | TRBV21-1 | CASSKGGGQGGAFF
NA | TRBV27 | CASRPGRSSYNEQFF
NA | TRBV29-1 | CSVGRFSFYEQYF
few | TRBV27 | CASSTGTGDNQPQHF
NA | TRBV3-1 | CASSPDWGGSSYNGQFF